This TCR beta chain originates from a study of blood T cell repertoires in COVID-19. In germline, CDR1 is LGHNA, CDR2 YSLEER. The length of the CDR3 is 14 residues. The junction had 5 bases not matched to a gene; V was cut back by 1 base and J by 7 bases. Assay used: immunoSEQ multiplex PCR; TCRdb lists only in-frame clones, some missing. This sample yields fewer than 400,000 clones, of which around 88% are seen a single time; approximately 3% belongs to the top ten. What was sequenced was peripheral blood. The chain couples TRBV4-3 to TRBJ2-3; 7 bases agree with TRBD2. The sequence was obtained from a man aged 25-40 years with active or convalescent COVID-19. The CDR3 sequence: CASSQVLAPYTQYF. The CDR3 region has the DNA TGCGCCAGCAGCCAAGTACTAGCGCCCTATACGCAGTATTTT.